This TCR beta chain derives from a study of blood T cell repertoires in COVID-19. Study at large: COVID-19 samples collected from the United States, Italy and Spain covered acute and convalescent phases. T cells, B-cell-depleted T cells, or PBMCs supplied cDNA or gDNA.

Only one count was recorded for this clone. Original processing methods: Estimated nucleated cell counts came from reference gene primer amplification. This table comes from immunoSEQ multiplex PCR, and its TCRdb copy is limited to in-frame clones, with some not included. V and J calls and clone size are given by that table; D and trimming were obtained from the DNA. The table lists approximately 200,000 clones, approximately 86% of them singletons. V dropped 2 bases and J dropped 5; count of bases not matched to a gene: 5. This CDR3 contains 14 residues. CDR1 and CDR2 (germline): KGHSH, LQKENI. Sequencing was performed on peripheral blood. The sequence was obtained from an older man with active or convalescent COVID-19. This chain uses TRBV18 with TRBJ1-1; 7 positions match TRBD1. The CDR3 nucleotides read TGTGCCAGCTCACCAAACAGGGGCCTTACTGAAGCTTTCTTT. Its translation is CASSPNRGLTEAFF.